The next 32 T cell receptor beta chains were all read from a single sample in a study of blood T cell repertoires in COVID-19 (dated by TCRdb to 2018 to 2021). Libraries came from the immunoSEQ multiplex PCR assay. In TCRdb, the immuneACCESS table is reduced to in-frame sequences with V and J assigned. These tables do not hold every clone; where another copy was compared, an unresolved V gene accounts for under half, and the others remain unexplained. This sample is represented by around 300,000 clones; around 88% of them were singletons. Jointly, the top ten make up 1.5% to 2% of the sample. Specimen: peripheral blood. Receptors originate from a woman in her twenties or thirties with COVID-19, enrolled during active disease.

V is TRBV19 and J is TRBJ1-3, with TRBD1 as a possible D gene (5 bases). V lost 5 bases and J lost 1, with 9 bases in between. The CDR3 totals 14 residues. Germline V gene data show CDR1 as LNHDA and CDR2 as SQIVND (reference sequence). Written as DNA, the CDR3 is TGTGCCAGTAGTGCGGACAAATCTGGAAACACCATATATTTT. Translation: CASSADKSGNTIYF.

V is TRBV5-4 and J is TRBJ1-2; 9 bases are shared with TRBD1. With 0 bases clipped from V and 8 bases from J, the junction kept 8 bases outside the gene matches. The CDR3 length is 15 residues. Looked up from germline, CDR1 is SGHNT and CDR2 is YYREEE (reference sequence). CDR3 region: CASSLGRGQGDGYTF. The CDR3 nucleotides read TGTGCCAGCAGCTTGGGGAGGGGACAGGGAGACGGCTACACCTTC.

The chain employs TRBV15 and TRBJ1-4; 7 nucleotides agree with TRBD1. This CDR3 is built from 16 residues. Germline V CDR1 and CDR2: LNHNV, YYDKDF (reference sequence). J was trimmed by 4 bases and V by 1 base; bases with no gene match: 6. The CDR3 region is CATSRGTGPYNEKLFF. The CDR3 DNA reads TGTGCCACCAGCAGAGGGACAGGCCCATATAATGAAAAACTGTTTTTT. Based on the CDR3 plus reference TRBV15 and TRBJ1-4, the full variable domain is DAMVIQNPRYQVTQFGKPVTLSCSQTLNHNVMYWYQQKSSQAPKLLFHYYDKDFNNEADTPDNFQSRRPNTSFCFLDIRSPGLGDTAMYLCATSRGTGPYNEKLFFGSGTQLSVL.

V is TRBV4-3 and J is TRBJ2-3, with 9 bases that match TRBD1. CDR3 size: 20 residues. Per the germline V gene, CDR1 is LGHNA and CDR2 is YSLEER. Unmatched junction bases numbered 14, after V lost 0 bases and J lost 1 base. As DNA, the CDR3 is TGCGCCAGCAGCCAAGAGGGGCCCACCGGGACAGGGTCTCGCACAGATACGCAGTATTTT. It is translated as CASSQEGPTGTGSRTDTQYF.

DNA of the CDR3: TGTGCCAGCAGTAACAGGGGGCGTCAGGGCTACACCTTC. It yields the protein CASSNRGRQGYTF. The chain couples TRBV6-5 to TRBJ1-2; 9 positions match TRBD1. Trimming removed 5 bases from V and 8 bases from J; junction bases left unmatched: 6. This CDR3 is built from 13 residues. Germline CDR1 and CDR2: MNHEY and SVGAGI.

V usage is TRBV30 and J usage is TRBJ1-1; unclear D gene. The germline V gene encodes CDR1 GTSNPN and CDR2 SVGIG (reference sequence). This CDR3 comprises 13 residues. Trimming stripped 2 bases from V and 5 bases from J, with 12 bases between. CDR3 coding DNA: TGTGCCTGGAGTCCCATCCCGGGGACTGAAGCTTTCTTT. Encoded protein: CAWSPIPGTEAFF.

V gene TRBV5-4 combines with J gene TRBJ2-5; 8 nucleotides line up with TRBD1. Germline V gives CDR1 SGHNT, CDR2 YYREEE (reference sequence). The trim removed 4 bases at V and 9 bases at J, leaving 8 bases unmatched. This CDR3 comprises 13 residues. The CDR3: CASSAGQERAQYF. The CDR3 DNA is TGTGCCAGCAGCGCGGGACAGGAAAGGGCCCAGTACTTC.

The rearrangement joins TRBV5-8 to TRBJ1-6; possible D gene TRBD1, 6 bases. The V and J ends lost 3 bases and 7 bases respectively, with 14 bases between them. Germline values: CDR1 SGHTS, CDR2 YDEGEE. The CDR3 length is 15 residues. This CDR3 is CASSWGRGGNSPLHF. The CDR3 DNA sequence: TGTGCCAGCAGCTGGGGCAGGGGCGGGAATTCACCCCTCCACTTT.

CDR3 region: CASSQETGGDGYTF. The CDR3 DNA follows: TGCGCCAGCAGCCAAGAAACAGGGGGCGATGGCTACACCTTC. The V and J genes are TRBV4-1 and TRBJ1-2, with 9 bases that match TRBD1. CDR3 length: 14 amino acids. The ends lost 0 bases at V and 6 bases at J; junction bases unmatched: 2. From germline, CDR1 is MGHRA and CDR2 YSYEKL.

The CDR3 region has the DNA TGTGCCAGCAGCCAGTGGGGAAACACCATATATTTT. Amino acid sequence: CASSQWGNTIYF. The chain is built from TRBV9 and TRBJ1-3, with D hard to call. Germline values: CDR1 SGDLS, CDR2 YYNGEE. The ends were cut back, 4 bases at V and 4 bases at J, with 6 bases in the middle. This CDR3 spans 12 amino acids. The variable domain in full, with the rest retrieved from reference TRBV9 and TRBJ1-3, is DSGVTQTPKHLITATGQRVTLRCSPRSGDLSVYWYQQSLDQGLQFLIQYYNGEERAKGNILERFSAQQFPDLHSELNLSSLELGDSALYFCASSQWGNTIYFGEGSWLTVV.

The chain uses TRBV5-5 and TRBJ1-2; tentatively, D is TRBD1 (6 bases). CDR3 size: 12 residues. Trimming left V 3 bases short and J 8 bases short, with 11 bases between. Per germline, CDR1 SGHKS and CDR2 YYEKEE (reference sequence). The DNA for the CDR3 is TGTGCCAGCAGCTGGGACATCTCCGGCTACACCTTC. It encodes CASSWDISGYTF.

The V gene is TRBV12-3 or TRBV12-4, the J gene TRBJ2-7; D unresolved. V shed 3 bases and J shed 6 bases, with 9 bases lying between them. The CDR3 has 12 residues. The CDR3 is CASSFSVSEQYF. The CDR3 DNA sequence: TGTGCCAGCAGTTTCTCCGTGAGCGAGCAGTACTTC.

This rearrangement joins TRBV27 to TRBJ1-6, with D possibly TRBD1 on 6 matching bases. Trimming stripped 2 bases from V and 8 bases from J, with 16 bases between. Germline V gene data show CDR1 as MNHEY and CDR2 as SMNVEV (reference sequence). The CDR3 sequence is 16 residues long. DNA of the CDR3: TGTGCCAGCAGTTTACGGCCGACAGGTCCCGATTCACCCCTCCACTTT. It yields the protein CASSLRPTGPDSPLHF.

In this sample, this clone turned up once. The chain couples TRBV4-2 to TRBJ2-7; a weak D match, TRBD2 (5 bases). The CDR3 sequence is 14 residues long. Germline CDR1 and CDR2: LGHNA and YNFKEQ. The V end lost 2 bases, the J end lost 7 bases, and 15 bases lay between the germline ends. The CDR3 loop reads CASSQTGGRGEQYF. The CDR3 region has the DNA TGTGCCAGCAGCCAAACTGGAGGCAGAGGGGAGCAGTACTTC.

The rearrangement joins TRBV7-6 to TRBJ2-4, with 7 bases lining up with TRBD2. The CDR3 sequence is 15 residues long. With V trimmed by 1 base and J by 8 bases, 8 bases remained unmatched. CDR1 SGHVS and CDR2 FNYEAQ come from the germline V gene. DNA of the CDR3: TGTGCCAGCAGCTTAGGCCCAGCGGGGTTGGACATTCAGTACTTC. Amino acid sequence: CASSLGPAGLDIQYF.

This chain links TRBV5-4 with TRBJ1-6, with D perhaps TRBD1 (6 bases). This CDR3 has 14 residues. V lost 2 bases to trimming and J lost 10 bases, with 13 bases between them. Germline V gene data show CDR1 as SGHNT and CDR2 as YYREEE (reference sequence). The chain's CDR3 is CASSLGGDGSPLHF. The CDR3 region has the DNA TGTGCCAGCAGCTTAGGGGGGGATGGCTCACCCCTCCACTTT.

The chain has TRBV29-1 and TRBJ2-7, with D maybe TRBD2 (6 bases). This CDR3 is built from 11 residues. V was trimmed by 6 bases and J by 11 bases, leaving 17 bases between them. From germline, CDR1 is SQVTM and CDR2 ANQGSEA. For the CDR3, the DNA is TGCAGCGTCAGGGAAGCGGGTGTAGAGTACTTC. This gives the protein CSVREAGVEYF.

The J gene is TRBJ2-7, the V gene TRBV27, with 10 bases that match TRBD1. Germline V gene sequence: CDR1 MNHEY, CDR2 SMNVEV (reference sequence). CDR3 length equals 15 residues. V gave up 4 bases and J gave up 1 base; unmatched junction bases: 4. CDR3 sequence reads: CASSSTGGRSYEQYV. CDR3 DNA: TGTGCCAGCAGTTCGACAGGGGGCCGGTCCTACGAGCAGTACGTC.

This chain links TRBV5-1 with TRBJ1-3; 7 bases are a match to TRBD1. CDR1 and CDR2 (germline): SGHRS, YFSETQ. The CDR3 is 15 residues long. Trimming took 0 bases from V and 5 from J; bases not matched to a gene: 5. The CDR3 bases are TGCGCCAGCAGCTTGGGACAGGGTGTCCGAAACACCATATATTTT. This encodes CASSLGQGVRNTIYF.

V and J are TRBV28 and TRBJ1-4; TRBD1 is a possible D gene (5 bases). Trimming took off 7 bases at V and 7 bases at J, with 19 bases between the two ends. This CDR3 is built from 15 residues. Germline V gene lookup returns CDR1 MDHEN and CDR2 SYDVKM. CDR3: CASIYAGGGIEKLFF. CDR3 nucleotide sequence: TGTGCCAGCATCTACGCGGGGGGAGGAATTGAAAAACTGTTTTTT.

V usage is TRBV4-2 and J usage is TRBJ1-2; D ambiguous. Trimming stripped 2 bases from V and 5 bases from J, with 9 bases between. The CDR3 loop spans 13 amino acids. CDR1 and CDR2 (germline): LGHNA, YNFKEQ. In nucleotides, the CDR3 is TGTGCCAGCAGCCAACTCAGCGAGTATGGCTACACCTTC. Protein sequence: CASSQLSEYGYTF.

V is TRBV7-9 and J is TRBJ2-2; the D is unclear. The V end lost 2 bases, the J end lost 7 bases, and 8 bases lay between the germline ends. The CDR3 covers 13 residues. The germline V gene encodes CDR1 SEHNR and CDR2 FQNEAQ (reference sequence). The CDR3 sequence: CASSLLYRGELFF. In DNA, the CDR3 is TGTGCCAGCAGCTTATTATATCGCGGGGAGCTGTTTTTT.

CDR3 DNA: TGTGCCAGCACTAAGGCAGGGGGGTACTATGGCTACACCTTC. Protein: CASTKAGGYYGYTF. The V gene is TRBV19, the J gene TRBJ1-2; 7 positions agree with TRBD1. This CDR3 region has 14 residues. Germline CDR1 reads LNHDA; CDR2 reads SQIVND (reference sequence). J lost 3 bases, V lost 9 bases, and 10 bases had no gene match.

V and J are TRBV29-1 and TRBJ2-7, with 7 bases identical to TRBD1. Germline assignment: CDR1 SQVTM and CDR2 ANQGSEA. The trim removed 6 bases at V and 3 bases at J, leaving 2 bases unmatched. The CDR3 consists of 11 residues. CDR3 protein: CSVRDSYEQYV. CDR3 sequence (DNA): TGCAGCGTCCGGGACAGCTACGAGCAGTACGTC.

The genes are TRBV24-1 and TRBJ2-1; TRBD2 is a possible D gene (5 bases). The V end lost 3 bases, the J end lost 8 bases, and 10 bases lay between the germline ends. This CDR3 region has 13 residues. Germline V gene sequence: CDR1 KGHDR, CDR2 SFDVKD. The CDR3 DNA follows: TGTGCCACCAGTGATACTACTAGTTATGAGCAGTTCTTC. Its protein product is CATSDTTSYEQFF.

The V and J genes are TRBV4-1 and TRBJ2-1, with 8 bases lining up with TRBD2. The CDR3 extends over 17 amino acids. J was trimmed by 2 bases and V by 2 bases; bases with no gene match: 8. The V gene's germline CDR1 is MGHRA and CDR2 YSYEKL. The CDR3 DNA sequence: TGCGCCAGCAGCCAAAAAACTCTCGGGGGGGCCTACAATGAGCAGTTCTTC. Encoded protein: CASSQKTLGGAYNEQFF.

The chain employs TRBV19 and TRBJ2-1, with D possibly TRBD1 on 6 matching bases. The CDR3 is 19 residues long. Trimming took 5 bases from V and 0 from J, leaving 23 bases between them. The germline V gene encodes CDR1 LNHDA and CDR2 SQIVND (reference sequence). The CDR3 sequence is CASSPGFWTDRSSYNEQFF. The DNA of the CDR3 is TGTGCCAGTAGTCCTGGGTTTTGGACAGACCGAAGCTCCTACAATGAGCAGTTCTTC.

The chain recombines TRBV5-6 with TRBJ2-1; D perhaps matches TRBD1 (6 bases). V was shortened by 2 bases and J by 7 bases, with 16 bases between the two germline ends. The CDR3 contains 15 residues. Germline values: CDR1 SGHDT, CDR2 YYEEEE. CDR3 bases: TGTGCCAGCAGCTTTAAACAGGGTGCATTAAATGAGCAGTTCTTC. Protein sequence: CASSFKQGALNEQFF.

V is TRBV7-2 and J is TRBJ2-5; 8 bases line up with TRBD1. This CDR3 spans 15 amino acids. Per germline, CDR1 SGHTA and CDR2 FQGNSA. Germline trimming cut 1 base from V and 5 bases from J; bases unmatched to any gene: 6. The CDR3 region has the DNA TGTGCCAGCAGCTTAGTCAGGGGGCGCGTGGAGACCCAGTACTTC. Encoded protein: CASSLVRGRVETQYF. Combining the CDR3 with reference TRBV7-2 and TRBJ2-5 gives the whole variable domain GAGVSQSPSNKVTEKGKDVELRCDPISGHTALYWYRQSLGQGLEFLIYFQGNSAPDKSGLPSDRFSAERTGGSVSTLTIQRTQQEDSAVYLCASSLVRGRVETQYFGPGTRLLVL.

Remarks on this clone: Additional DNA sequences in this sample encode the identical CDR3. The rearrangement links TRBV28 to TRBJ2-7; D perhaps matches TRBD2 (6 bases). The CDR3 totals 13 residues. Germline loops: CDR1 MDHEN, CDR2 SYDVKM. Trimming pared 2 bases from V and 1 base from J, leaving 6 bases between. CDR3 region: CASSLAGSYEQYV. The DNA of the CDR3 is TGTGCCAGCAGTTTAGCGGGATCCTACGAGCAGTACGTC.

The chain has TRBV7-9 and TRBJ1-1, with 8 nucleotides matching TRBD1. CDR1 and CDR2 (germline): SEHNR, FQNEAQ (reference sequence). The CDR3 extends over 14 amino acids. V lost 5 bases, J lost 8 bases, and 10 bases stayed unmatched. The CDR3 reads CASSPLGQGTEAFF. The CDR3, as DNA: TGTGCCAGCAGCCCCCTCGGACAGGGAACGGAAGCTTTCTTT.

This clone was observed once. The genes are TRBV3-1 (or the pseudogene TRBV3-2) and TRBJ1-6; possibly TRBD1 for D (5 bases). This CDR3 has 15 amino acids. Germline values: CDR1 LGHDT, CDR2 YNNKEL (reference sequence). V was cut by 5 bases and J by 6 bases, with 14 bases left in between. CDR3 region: CASSYQTVSNSPLHF. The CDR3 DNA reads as TGTGCCAGCAGCTACCAGACAGTCTCTAATTCACCCCTCCACTTT.